These 27 T cell receptor beta chains came from one sample sequenced in a study of control samples from healthy donors and cancer patients. Produced via immunoSEQ multiplex PCR; TCRdb's table is partial and in-frame only. Found here are roughly 180,000 clones, 85% to 95% of them singletons; the top ten hold 1.1% to 1.5%. Specimen: blood. These receptors came from a woman aged 18-29 years in good health.

This rearrangement joins TRBV5-1 to TRBJ1-1, with D perhaps matching TRBD1 (5 bases). CDR3 length: 17 amino acids. The V end was cut by 4 bases, the J end by 0 bases, with 19 bases between. The germline V gene encodes CDR1 SGHRS and CDR2 YFSETQ. Written as DNA, the CDR3 is TGCGCCAGCAGCGGCACCGGGACCGACCCCATGAACACTGAAGCTTTCTTT. Translation: CASSGTGTDPMNTEAFF.

The gene calls are TRBV6-2 or TRBV6-3 and TRBJ2-7; tentative D call: TRBD2 (6 bases). V lost 1 base and J lost 6, with 13 bases in between. The CDR3 totals 14 residues. The V gene's germline CDR1 is MNHEY and CDR2 SVGEGT. This CDR3 is CASSYYVGTVEQYF. In DNA, the CDR3 is TGTGCCAGCAGTTACTACGTAGGGACTGTCGAGCAGTACTTC.

This clone came up once. The J gene is TRBJ1-6, the V gene TRBV5-6; unclear D gene. Germline assignment: CDR1 SGHDT and CDR2 YYEEEE. This CDR3 spans 14 amino acids. V dropped 2 bases and J dropped 7 bases, with 10 bases sitting between them. DNA of the CDR3: TGTGCCAGCAGCTTAACACGCTTAAATTCACCCCTCCACTTT. Translated, it gives CASSLTRLNSPLHF.

The J gene is TRBJ1-6, the V gene TRBV12-3 or TRBV12-4, with D unresolved. The V end was cut by 5 bases, the J end by 10 bases, with 9 bases between. The CDR3 length is 12 residues. The chain's CDR3 is CASSLLGSPLHF. CDR3 nucleotides: TGTGCCAGCAGTCTCCTAGGCTCACCCCTCCACTTT.

The chain couples TRBV28 to TRBJ2-5; TRBD1 matches 8 bases. V shed 3 bases and J 5 bases; nucleotides not matched to a gene: 14. The CDR3 runs to 17 residues. The germline gives CDR1 MDHEN, CDR2 SYDVKM. CDR3 protein: CASSFARQGRNGETQYF. Written as DNA, the CDR3 is TGTGCCAGCAGTTTCGCTCGACAGGGGAGAAATGGGGAGACCCAGTACTTC.

V usage is TRBV3-1 (or the pseudogene TRBV3-2) and J usage is TRBJ2-1, with no clear D. The CDR3 length is 12 residues. Germline V gives CDR1 LGHDT, CDR2 YNNKEL (reference sequence). Trimming pared 0 bases from V and 8 bases from J, leaving 5 bases between. CDR3 sequence: CASSQDGDEQFF. DNA for the CDR3: TGTGCCAGCAGCCAAGATGGGGATGAGCAGTTCTTC.

This chain joins TRBV28 and TRBJ1-4; 9 nucleotides line up with TRBD1. The ends lost 4 bases at V and 5 bases at J; junction bases unmatched: 14. Germline V lookup: CDR1 MDHEN, CDR2 SYDVKM. The CDR3 is 18 amino acids. The DNA for the CDR3 is TGTGCCAGCAGTTCGAAGTCCCGGGACAGGGCCCGAAATGAAAAACTGTTTTTT. This sequence encodes CASSSKSRDRARNEKLFF.

The V call is TRBV20-1, the J call TRBJ2-5; a weak D match, TRBD1 (6 bases). Looked up from germline, CDR1 is DFQATT and CDR2 is SNEGSKA (reference sequence). The CDR3 length is 11 residues. The V and J ends lost 6 bases and 4 bases respectively, with 9 bases between them. CDR3 DNA: TGCAGTGCATGGGACATAGAGACCCAGTACTTC. Its protein product is CSAWDIETQYF.

The V call is TRBV10-2, the J call TRBJ2-7; D remains ambiguous. Looked up from germline, CDR1 is WSHSY and CDR2 is SAAADI. The CDR3 is 13 residues long. V was shortened by 6 bases and J by 2 bases, with 11 bases between the two germline ends. CDR3 DNA: TGCGCCAGCAGACTTGACGTTACCTACGAGCAGTACTTC. Protein product: CASRLDVTYEQYF.

The V call is TRBV7-9, the J call TRBJ1-1; D is unclear. The ends were cut back, 5 bases at V and 5 bases at J, with 15 bases in the middle. This CDR3 is 14 amino acids long. Germline values: CDR1 SEHNR, CDR2 FQNEAQ (reference sequence). The CDR3 sequence: CASSPEGIGTEAFF. The CDR3 DNA reads as TGTGCCAGCAGCCCAGAAGGGATAGGGACTGAAGCTTTCTTT. Using reference TRBV7-9 and TRBJ1-1 for the parts outside the CDR3, the full variable domain is DTGVSQNPRHKITKRGQNVTFRCDPISEHNRLYWYRQTLGQGPEFLTYFQNEAQLEKSRLLSDRFSAERPKGSFSTLEIQRTEQGDSAMYLCASSPEGIGTEAFFGQGTRLTVV.

This chain joins TRBV28 and TRBJ1-1; D call uncertain. CDR3 length equals 19 residues. V lost 0 bases and J lost 0, with 20 bases in between. Per germline, CDR1 MDHEN and CDR2 SYDVKM. The CDR3 loop reads CASSLWVREVWFLNTEAFF. CDR3 DNA: TGTGCCAGCAGTTTATGGGTTCGGGAGGTCTGGTTTTTGAACACTGAAGCTTTCTTT.

This chain uses TRBV19 with TRBJ2-7; 9 nucleotides match TRBD1. Germline assignment: CDR1 LNHDA and CDR2 SQIVND (reference sequence). The V segment lost 5 bases and the J segment 3 bases; nucleotides outside the gene matches: 11. This CDR3 contains 16 residues. Here the CDR3 reads CASSPISATGGYEQYF. The CDR3 bases are TGTGCCAGTAGTCCCATTTCGGCGACAGGGGGCTACGAGCAGTACTTC.

This chain connects TRBV2 to TRBJ1-6; D remains ambiguous. The V gene lost 8 bases and the J gene lost 6 bases, with 5 bases spanning the gap. Germline CDR1 is SNHLY and CDR2 is FYNNEI. The CDR3 extends over 11 amino acids. The CDR3 nucleotides read TGTGCCAGCCGTGGTAATTCACCCCTCCACTTT. Amino acids: CASRGNSPLHF.

The chain couples TRBV2 to TRBJ1-1; 7 nucleotides align to TRBD1. This CDR3 has 16 residues. V shed 3 bases and J 0 bases; nucleotides not matched to a gene: 7. Germline V lookup: CDR1 SNHLY, CDR2 FYNNEI. For the CDR3, the DNA is TGTGCCAGCAGTGACTCAGGGGGACGGCTGAACACTGAAGCTTTCTTT. Its translation is CASSDSGGRLNTEAFF. Using reference TRBV2 and TRBJ1-1 for the parts outside the CDR3, the full variable domain is EPEVTQTPSHQVTQMGQEVILRCVPISNHLYFYWYRQILGQKVEFLVSFYNNEISEKSEIFDDQFSVERPDGSNFTLKIRSTKLEDSAMYFCASSDSGGRLNTEAFFGQGTRLTVV.

The chain employs TRBV2 and TRBJ1-3; D gene uncertain. Between the trimmed V and J ends, which lost 6 bases and 4 bases, there was a span of 13 bases. Germline lookup yields CDR1 SNHLY and CDR2 FYNNEI. The CDR3 is 14 residues long. The CDR3 DNA follows: TGTGCCAGCAGGGAGGTCTCGGCGGGAAACACCATATATTTT. This encodes CASREVSAGNTIYF.

This chain uses TRBV28 with TRBJ1-6; D remains ambiguous. This CDR3 has 11 amino acids. Germline V lookup: CDR1 MDHEN, CDR2 SYDVKM. The V end lost 3 bases, the J end lost 7 bases, and 1 base lay between the germline ends. The CDR3 spells CASSLNSPLHF. The CDR3, as DNA: TGTGCCAGCAGTTTGAATTCACCCCTCCACTTT.

V usage is TRBV18 and J usage is TRBJ1-2, with D possibly TRBD1 on 5 matching bases. Trimming pared 0 bases from V and 5 bases from J, leaving 13 bases between. Germline lookup yields CDR1 KGHSH and CDR2 LQKENI. The CDR3 length is 15 residues. CDR3 DNA sequence: TGTGCCAGCTCACCACCGGGGGAGGGATATTATGGCTACACCTTC. Translating gives CASSPPGEGYYGYTF.

This clone appeared once. The V and J genes are TRBV3-1 (or the pseudogene TRBV3-2) and TRBJ1-1; D call uncertain. The CDR3 runs to 14 residues. Looked up from germline, CDR1 is LGHDT and CDR2 is YNNKEL (reference sequence). Trimming pared 5 bases from V and 4 bases from J, leaving 14 bases between. Here the CDR3 reads CASSELSSSTEAFF. In DNA, the CDR3 is TGTGCCAGCAGCGAACTTTCCTCGAGCACTGAAGCTTTCTTT.

This chain's CDR3 is CASMGLNTIYF. The CDR3 region has the DNA TGTGCCAGCATGGGGCTGAACACCATATATTTT. The gene calls are TRBV3-1 (or the pseudogene TRBV3-2) and TRBJ1-3, with a possible D match to TRBD1 (5 bases). This CDR3 contains 11 residues. Germline CDR1 LGHDT, CDR2 YNNKEL (reference sequence). Deletions cut 7 bases from V and 7 bases from J, with 8 bases between.

V is TRBV5-5 and J is TRBJ2-1; 7 bases are shared with TRBD1. Germline values: CDR1 SGHKS, CDR2 YYEKEE (reference sequence). V lost 2 bases to trimming and J lost 5 bases; unmatched junction nucleotides: 7. This CDR3 contains 15 residues. Here the CDR3 DNA reads TGTGCCAGCAGCTTTACAGGGGCAAGGAACAATGAGCAGTTCTTC. The encoded protein is CASSFTGARNNEQFF.

The chain has TRBV6-5 and TRBJ1-5, with 7 bases that match TRBD1. This CDR3 is built from 15 residues. CDR1 is MNHEY, CDR2 SVGAGI, per germline. Trimming removed 5 bases from V and 6 bases from J; junction bases left unmatched: 10. The CDR3 loop is CASSSGTERFQPQHF. Written as DNA, the CDR3 is TGTGCCAGCAGTAGCGGGACAGAAAGGTTTCAGCCCCAGCATTTT.

This chain links TRBV28 with TRBJ2-7, with D maybe TRBD2 (7 bases). Germline V lookup: CDR1 MDHEN, CDR2 SYDVKM. This CDR3 spans 14 amino acids. Trimming stripped 8 bases from V and 1 base from J, with 15 bases between. CDR3 sequence: CASPGRGSSYEQYF. DNA of the CDR3: TGTGCCAGCCCTGGGAGGGGGTCTTCCTACGAGCAGTACTTC.

CDR3 in amino acids: CAIGITAQETQYF. The CDR3 coding sequence is TGTGCCATCGGTATAACAGCCCAAGAGACCCAGTACTTC. The chain recombines TRBV10-3 with TRBJ2-5; D is uncertain. Germline-derived CDR1 and CDR2 are ENHRY and SYGVKD. Trimming took off 8 bases at V and 1 base at J, with 11 bases between the two ends. This CDR3 region has 13 residues.

This chain uses TRBV9 with TRBJ1-1, with D hard to call. Per the germline V gene, CDR1 is SGDLS and CDR2 is YYNGEE. V was cut by 2 bases and J by 5 bases, with 13 bases left in between. The CDR3 has 14 amino acids. CDR3 nucleotide sequence: TGTGCCAGCAGCGTGGGTGGGCTGAGGACTGAAGCTTTCTTT. Protein product: CASSVGGLRTEAFF.

The V gene is TRBV7-9, the J gene TRBJ2-7; TRBD1 is a possible D gene (6 bases). Trimming cost V 3 bases and J 0 bases, with 18 bases left between them. In germline, CDR1 is SEHNR, CDR2 FQNEAQ (reference sequence). The CDR3 has 17 amino acids. The CDR3 region has the DNA TGTGCCAGCAGCTTGAGTCCGTGGCAGGGGCCCTCCTACGAGCAGTACTTC. This codes for CASSLSPWQGPSYEQYF.

This chain connects TRBV7-2 to TRBJ1-1; D may be TRBD1 (5 bases). V gave up 1 base and J gave up 7 bases, with 13 bases separating them. Germline V CDR1 and CDR2: SGHTA, FQGNSA. The CDR3 is 14 residues long. The CDR3 is CASSLDGGGGEAFF. The CDR3 coding sequence is TGTGCCAGCAGCTTAGACGGGGGGGGTGGTGAAGCTTTCTTT.

In this sample, this clone turned up a few times. The rearrangement uses TRBV6-5 and TRBJ2-2; possibly TRBD1 or TRBD2 for D (6 bases each). From germline, CDR1 is MNHEY and CDR2 SVGAGI. The V gene lost 5 bases and the J gene lost 6 bases, with 13 bases spanning the gap. This CDR3 spans 14 amino acids. The CDR3 loop is CASSMGGRAGELFF. CDR3 nucleotides: TGTGCCAGCAGTATGGGGGGCAGGGCCGGGGAGCTGTTTTTT.